These 6 T cell receptor beta chains originate from one sample sequenced in a study of cytomegalovirus exposure and HLA in healthy donors. This PCR relied on a set of 60 Vbeta primers and 13 Jbeta primers. Profiling relied on immunoSEQ multiplex PCR, and the TCRdb table lists in-frame clones only, not all of them. The table has under 200,000 clones, less than 85% seen once. The sample comprised PBMCs. These receptors came from a middle-aged man in good health and CMV-seronegative.

In its sample, this clone was seen once. Compared with germline, one end of the junction differs, possibly owing to a read error. The genes are TRBV18 and TRBJ2-3, with 8 bases that match TRBD1. Germline assignment: CDR1 KGHSH and CDR2 LQKENI. There are 16 residues in the CDR3. CDR3 loop: CASSNSGGAGFYEQYF. In DNA form, the CDR3 reads TGTGCCAGCTCCAACTCAGGGGGCGCCGGTTTCTACGAGCAGTACTTT.

V usage is TRBV6-5 and J usage is TRBJ2-6; D unresolved. The CDR3 is 15 residues long. Trimming removed 2 bases from V and 0 bases from J, with 5 bases in between. From germline, CDR1 is MNHEY and CDR2 SVGAGI. The CDR3 DNA reads TGTGCCAGCAGTTACCGTTACTCTGGGGCCAACGTCCTGACTTTC. Translating gives CASSYRYSGANVLTF.

This clone was observed a single time. V gene TRBV5-8 combines with J gene TRBJ2-3; TRBD1 aligns across 7 bases. Germline-derived CDR1 and CDR2 are SGHTS and YDEGEE. Trimming at V came to 9 bases and at J to 0 bases, leaving 10 bases not matched to a gene. The CDR3 covers 15 residues. For the CDR3, the DNA is TGTGCCACCCCGGACCGGGACAGTAGCACAGATACGCAGTATTTT. Translation: CATPDRDSSTDTQYF.

This clone showed up just once. The rearrangement joins TRBV27 to TRBJ2-3, with 9 bases lining up with TRBD1. The CDR3 has 18 amino acids. V trimming: 3 bases; J trimming: 2 bases; junction bases outside the gene matches: 12. Germline lookup yields CDR1 MNHEY and CDR2 SMNVEV (reference sequence). For the CDR3, the DNA is TGTGCCAGCAGTTTGTTTGCACCCGGGACAGGGTACACAGATACGCAGTATTTT. Amino acids: CASSLFAPGTGYTDTQYF.

The chain uses TRBV5-4 and TRBJ2-7, with D possibly being TRBD2 (5 bases). With the DNA end fitting TRBJ2-5 better, the J assignment may be wrong. The CDR3 is made up of 17 amino acids. Germline CDR1 is SGHNT and CDR2 is YYREEE (reference sequence). CDR3 in amino acids: CASSSPPRSLGVETQYF. In DNA, the CDR3 is TGTGCCAGCAGCTCACCGCCGCGATCGCTGGGAGTAGAGACCCAGTACTTC.

The genes are TRBV5-4 and TRBJ1-6; D gene ambiguous. CDR1 is SGHNT, CDR2 YYREEE, per germline (reference sequence). The CDR3 runs 15 residues. V lost 1 base and J lost 7, with 12 bases in between. DNA for the CDR3: TGTGCCAGCAGCTTGTCTGGAGGTTTCAATTCACCCCTCCACTTT. Protein product: CASSLSGGFNSPLHF.